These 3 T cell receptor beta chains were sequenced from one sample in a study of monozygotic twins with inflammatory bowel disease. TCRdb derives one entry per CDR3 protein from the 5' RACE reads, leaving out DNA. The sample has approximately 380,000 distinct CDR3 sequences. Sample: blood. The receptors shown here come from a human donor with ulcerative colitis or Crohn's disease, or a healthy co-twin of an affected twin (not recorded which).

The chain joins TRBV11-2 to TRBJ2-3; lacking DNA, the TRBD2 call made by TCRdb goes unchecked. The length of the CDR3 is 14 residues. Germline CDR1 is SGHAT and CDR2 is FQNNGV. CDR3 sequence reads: CASSSPGLADTQYF.

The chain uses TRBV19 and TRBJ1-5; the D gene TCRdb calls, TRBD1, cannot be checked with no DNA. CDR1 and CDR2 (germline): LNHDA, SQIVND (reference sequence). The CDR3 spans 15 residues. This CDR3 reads CASSAPGTHNQPQHF.

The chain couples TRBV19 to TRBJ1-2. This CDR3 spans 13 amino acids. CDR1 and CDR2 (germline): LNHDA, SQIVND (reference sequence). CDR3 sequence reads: CASSRTLGYGYTF.